Here is one TCR beta chain with its context. This CDR3 contains 14 residues. The ends were cut back, 2 bases at V and 4 bases at J, with 11 bases in the middle. CDR1 is MGHRA and CDR2 is YSYEKL in the germline V gene. The authors' processing: Amplifying reference gene primers gave estimates of nucleated cell counts. Profiled with immunoSEQ multiplex PCR; TCRdb holds only in-frame clones, not every one. For V, J and clone size, that table is used; D and trimming come from the DNA. The sample includes 350,000 to 450,000 clones, around 87% of them seen just once. These data come from a study of blood T cell repertoires in COVID-19. Study overall: Samples representing acute and convalescent COVID-19 were sourced from the United States, Italy and Spain. PBMCs, B-cell-depleted T cells, or T cells provided the cDNA or gDNA that made up the material.

Sequenced input: peripheral blood. J is TRBJ1-2 and V is TRBV4-1; D ambiguous. This clonotype originated in a human donor in a cohort sampled during active COVID-19. Here the CDR3 DNA reads TGCGCCAGCAGCCAACCGAGGAGGAGCTATGGCTACACCTTC. Its translation is CASSQPRRSYGYTF.